The rows below give T cell receptor beta chains drawn from one sample of a study of T cell changes during pregnancy in multiple sclerosis. The method was immunoSEQ multiplex PCR; TCRdb's version includes in-frame clones alone and lacks a portion of them. The table has around 69,000 clones, 80% to 95% seen once. Here the sequenced sample was peripheral blood, taken in the first trimester of pregnancy. The receptors were gathered from a female donor with multiple sclerosis, enrolled in a pregnancy study. The CDR3 runs from the conserved cysteine through the conserved F or W. The order of the fields is clone size, V gene, J gene, CDR3 length, D gene, CDR3 DNA, CDR3 protein. A D gene is named only where the DNA matches it firmly. Size is stated for part of the rows, as once, few or many counts, or as a class when the clone is expanded.

>.|TRBV7-6|TRBJ2-5|18|TRBD2
TGTGCCAGCAGCCTGGGGGTGGCTAGCGGATTTTACCAAGAGACCCAGTACTTC
CASSLGVASGFYQETQYF
>.|TRBV10-3|TRBJ2-1|15|TRBD2
TGTGCCATCAGTGCCTCGACTAGCGGGGGTCGTGAGCAGTTCTTC
CAISASTSGGREQFF
>.|TRBV7-6|TRBJ2-7|12|.
TGTGCCAGCAGCTTAAAGGACAGCGAGCAGTACTTC
CASSLKDSEQYF
>.|TRBV29-1|TRBJ2-5|14|TRBD1
TGCAGCGTCGCTGGACAGGGATCGCGGGAGACCCAGTACTTC
CSVAGQGSRETQYF
>.|TRBV18|TRBJ2-5|13|.
TGTGCCAGCTCACCAGGGGGGCAAGAGACCCAGTACTTC
CASSPGGQETQYF
>.|TRBV9|TRBJ2-2|15|TRBD2
TGTGCCAGCAGCGTACTAGCGGGAGATACCGGGGAGCTGTTTTTT
CASSVLAGDTGELFF
>.|TRBV25-1|TRBJ2-1|14|TRBD2
TGTGCCAGCAGTAGGACTAGCGGCTACAATGAGCAGTTCTTC
CASSRTSGYNEQFF
>.|TRBV13|TRBJ2-7|15|TRBD2
TGTGCCAGCAGCTTAGCACTAGCGGGGCCCTACGAGCAGTACTTC
CASSLALAGPYEQYF
>.|TRBV15|TRBJ2-3|16|TRBD2
TGTGCCACCAGCAGGGATTCAGGACTAGCGGGAGATACGCAGTATTTT
CATSRDSGLAGDTQYF
>few|TRBV7-8|TRBJ1-5|16|TRBD1
TGTGCCAGCAGCGCTTACAGGGGGCAAAGCAATCAGCCCCAGCATTTT
CASSAYRGQSNQPQHF
>.|TRBV19|TRBJ2-5|13|TRBD2
TGTGCCAGTAGTTCCAGCGGGAGTGAGACCCAGTACTTC
CASSSSGSETQYF
>.|TRBV28|TRBJ2-7|15|TRBD1
TGTGCCAGCAGACCCCCGGGACAGGGAACCTACGAGCAGTACTTC
CASRPPGQGTYEQYF
>few|TRBV7-9|TRBJ1-5|12|.
TGTGCCAGCAGCTTCCCAGGGCAGCCCCAGCATTTT
CASSFPGQPQHF
>.|TRBV14|TRBJ2-3|14|.
TGTGCCAGCAGCCGACGACTGGGGCCAGATACGCAGTATTTT
CASSRRLGPDTQYF
>.|TRBV9|TRBJ1-3|15|.
TGTGCCAGCAGCCTTAGACAGGACTCTGGAAACACCATATATTTT
CASSLRQDSGNTIYF
>.|TRBV28|TRBJ2-7|15|.
TGTGCCAGCAGTTCCACAGGTGATTCTTGGGTCGGGCAGTACTTC
CASSSTGDSWVGQYF
>.|TRBV4-3|TRBJ2-1|17|TRBD2
TGCGCCAGCAGCTCAAGCCCCCTAGCGGTATCCTACAATGAGCAGTTCTTC
CASSSSPLAVSYNEQFF
>.|TRBV7-9|TRBJ1-4|17|.
TGTGCCAGCAGCTCGACGGGGGGACACACAACTAATGAAAAACTGTTTTTT
CASSSTGGHTTNEKLFF
>.|TRBV27|TRBJ2-1|13|TRBD2
TGTGCCAGCAGTTGGACTAGCGACAATGAGCAGTTCTTC
CASSWTSDNEQFF
>.|TRBV9|TRBJ2-1|19|TRBD2
TGTGCCAGCAGCGTAGCCGCTAGCGGGAGGTCTATCCCCTACAATGAGCAGTTCTTC
CASSVAASGRSIPYNEQFF
>.|TRBV4-1|TRBJ2-7|14|.
TGCGCCAGCAGCCCAGGGGTGGGGCCTAAGGAGCAGTACTTC
CASSPGVGPKEQYF
>.|TRBV5-1|TRBJ2-3|15|TRBD2
TGCGCCAGCAGCTGGGCAGGACTAGAACAAGATACGCAGTATTTT
CASSWAGLEQDTQYF
>.|TRBV7-3|TRBJ2-3|16|TRBD2
TGTGCCAGCAGCTTAGCGACTAGCGGGAGAACAGATACGCAGTATTTT
CASSLATSGRTDTQYF
>.|TRBV11-2|TRBJ2-3|16|.
TGTGCCAGCAGCTTAGAGCGGGCCCTGGGCACAGATACGCAGTATTTT
CASSLERALGTDTQYF
>.|TRBV11-3|TRBJ1-2|13|.
TGTGCCAGCAGCTTAGACGCACTCTATGGCTACACCTTC
CASSLDALYGYTF
>many|TRBV19|TRBJ1-5|16|.
TGTGCCAGTAGGGGGAGAGAAGTTTATAGCAATCAGCCCCAGCATTTT
CASRGREVYSNQPQHF
>.|TRBV4-3|TRBJ1-4|15|.
TGCGCCAGCAGCCAAGACGGTCAGGGAGGCGAAAAACTGTTTTTT
CASSQDGQGGEKLFF
>.|TRBV5-6|TRBJ2-2|16|TRBD2
TGTGCCAGCAGCTTTTGGGTAGCGGGATCCACCGGGGAGCTGTTTTTT
CASSFWVAGSTGELFF
>.|TRBV7-4|TRBJ2-3|17|TRBD2
TGTGCCAGCAGCTTAGAACCCGGACTAGCGGGCACAGATACGCAGTATTTT
CASSLEPGLAGTDTQYF
>.|TRBV11-1|TRBJ2-2|14|.
TGTGCCAGCAGCTTTTTCGTGAACACCGGGGAGCTGTTTTTT
CASSFFVNTGELFF
>.|TRBV5-4|TRBJ2-7|14|.
TGTGCCAGCAGTCCGACAGGACTCTCCTACGAGCAGTACTTC
CASSPTGLSYEQYF
>.|TRBV10-3|TRBJ1-2|14|.
TGTGCCATCAGTGAAGCCGGAGGTCACTATGGCTACACCTTC
CAISEAGGHYGYTF
>.|TRBV7-2|TRBJ2-7|14|TRBD2
TGTGCCAGCAGCCGTAGCGGGAGGGCCTACGAGCAGTACTTC
CASSRSGRAYEQYF
>few|TRBV7-9|TRBJ1-4|16|.
TGTGCCAGCAGCCTCCTGTTGGGCAGTTCTAATGAAAAACTGTTTTTT
CASSLLLGSSNEKLFF
>.|TRBV6-5|TRBJ1-2|13|.
TGTGCCAGCAGTTACGGGGAGGGAGGAGGCTACACCTTC
CASSYGEGGGYTF
>.|TRBV9|TRBJ2-5|15|TRBD2
TGTGCCAGCAGCGTAGGCCTAGCGGGAGGGGAGACCCAGTACTTC
CASSVGLAGGETQYF
>few|TRBV4-1|TRBJ1-1|15|TRBD1
TGCGCCAGCAGCCAGCCGGGACAGGGAGTGACTGAAGCTTTCTTT
CASSQPGQGVTEAFF
>.|TRBV25-1|TRBJ1-3|17|.
TGTGCCAGCAGTGACTTGGACAGCACCTACTCTGGAAACACCATATATTTT
CASSDLDSTYSGNTIYF
>.|TRBV30|TRBJ2-1|14|TRBD2
TGTGCCTGGTCGGGACCGGGACTAGCGCAGGAGCAGTTCTTC
CAWSGPGLAQEQFF
>.|TRBV29-1|TRBJ1-2|15|.
TGCAGCGTTCATATCTCATACCGACAGGAATATGGCTACACCTTC
CSVHISYRQEYGYTF
>.|TRBV7-6|TRBJ1-3|17|.
TGTGCCAGCAGCTTGGCTGACAGTATAGATTCCGGAAACACCATATATTTT
CASSLADSIDSGNTIYF
>.|TRBV14|TRBJ1-1|14|TRBD1
TGTGCCAGCAGAGACAGGGGTTGGAACACTGAAGCTTTCTTT
CASRDRGWNTEAFF
>once|TRBV6-5|TRBJ1-4|14|TRBD1
TGTGCCAGCAGTTATGGAGGGGGCAATGAAAAACTGTTTTTT
CASSYGGGNEKLFF
>once|TRBV7-2|TRBJ2-1|16|TRBD2
TGTGCCAGCAGCTTAGAGAGCGGGACCTCGTACAATGAGCAGTTCTTC
CASSLESGTSYNEQFF
>.|TRBV7-3|TRBJ2-1|14|.
TGTGCCAGCAGCTTAACGTTCGGGCTAGCGGAGCAGTTCTTC
CASSLTFGLAEQFF
>.|TRBV11-3|TRBJ2-5|17|.
TGTGCCAGCAGCTCCTACACACTCGACAGCTACCAAGAGACCCAGTACTTC
CASSSYTLDSYQETQYF
>.|TRBV9|TRBJ2-7|14|.
TGTGCCAGCAGCGTAGATCCTTCTTCCTACGAGCAGTACTTC
CASSVDPSSYEQYF
>once|TRBV4-2|TRBJ2-5|14|.
TGTGCCAGCAGCCAGGACCCCAGGGAGGCGACCCAGTACTTC
CASSQDPREATQYF
>.|TRBV7-2|TRBJ2-3|15|TRBD2
TGTGCCAGCAGCGTCGGACTAGCGGGAGGTCATACGCAGTATTTT
CASSVGLAGGHTQYF
>.|TRBV12-1|TRBJ2-7|13|.
TGTGCCAGCAGCGGGAGTACATCGGACGAGCAGTACTTC
CASSGSTSDEQYF
>.|TRBV6-5|TRBJ2-5|16|TRBD2
TGTGCCAGCAGTTACGCGGTAGCGGGAGGGAAAGAGACCCAGTACTTC
CASSYAVAGGKETQYF
>.|TRBV5-4|TRBJ2-1|15|TRBD2
TGTGCCAGCAGCTTATTAGCGGGAGGGCGGGAGGAGCAGTTCTTC
CASSLLAGGREEQFF
>.|TRBV4-3|TRBJ1-2|12|.
TGCGCCAGCAGCCAACTAGGCTATGGCTACACCTTC
CASSQLGYGYTF
>.|TRBV11-2|TRBJ2-3|16|TRBD2
TGTGCCAGCACCGGACCGGTCGGAGCGGGAGATGATACGCAGTATTTT
CASTGPVGAGDDTQYF